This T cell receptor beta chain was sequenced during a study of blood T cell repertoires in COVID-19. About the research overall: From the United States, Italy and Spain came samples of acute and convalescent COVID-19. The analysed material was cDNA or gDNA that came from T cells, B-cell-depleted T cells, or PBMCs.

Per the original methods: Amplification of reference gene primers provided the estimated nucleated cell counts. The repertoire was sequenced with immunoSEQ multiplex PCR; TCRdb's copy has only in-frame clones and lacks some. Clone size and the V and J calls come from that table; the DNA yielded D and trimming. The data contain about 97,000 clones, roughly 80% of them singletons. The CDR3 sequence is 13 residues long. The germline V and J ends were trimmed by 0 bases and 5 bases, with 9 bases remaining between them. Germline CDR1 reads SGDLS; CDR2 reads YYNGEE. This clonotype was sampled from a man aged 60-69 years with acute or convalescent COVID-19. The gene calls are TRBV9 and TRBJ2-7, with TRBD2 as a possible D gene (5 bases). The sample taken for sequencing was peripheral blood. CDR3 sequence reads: CASSVGGSNEQYF. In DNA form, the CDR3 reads TGTGCCAGCAGCGTAGGAGGGTCCAACGAGCAGTACTTC.